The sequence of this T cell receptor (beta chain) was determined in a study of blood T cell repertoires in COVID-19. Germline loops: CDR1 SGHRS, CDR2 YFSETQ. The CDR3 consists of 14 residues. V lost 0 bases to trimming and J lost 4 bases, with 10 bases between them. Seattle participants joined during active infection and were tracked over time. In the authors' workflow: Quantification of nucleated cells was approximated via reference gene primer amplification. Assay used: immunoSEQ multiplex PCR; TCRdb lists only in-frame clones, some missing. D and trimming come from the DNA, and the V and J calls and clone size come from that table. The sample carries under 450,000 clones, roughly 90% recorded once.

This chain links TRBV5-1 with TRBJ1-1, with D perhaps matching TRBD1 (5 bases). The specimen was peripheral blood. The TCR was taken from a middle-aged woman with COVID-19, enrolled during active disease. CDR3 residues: CASSLAGVSTEAFF. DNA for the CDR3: TGCGCCAGCAGCTTGGCGGGGGTGAGCACTGAAGCTTTCTTT.